The 3 T cell receptor beta chains below all came from one sample that was sequenced in a study of control samples from healthy donors and cancer patients. Produced via immunoSEQ multiplex PCR; TCRdb's table is partial and in-frame only. The profile shows some 34,000 clones, 90% to 95% of them singletons. Source material: PBMCs. All receptors come from a man between 40 and 49 years old with colorectal cancer.

V and J are TRBV5-1 and TRBJ2-2; no clear D. Trimming took 0 bases from V and 3 from J, leaving 3 bases between them. The CDR3 is 13 amino acids. Germline V gene sequence: CDR1 SGHRS, CDR2 YFSETQ. CDR3 sequence (DNA): TGCGCCAGCAGCTTGGGGGACACCGGGGAGCTGTTTTTT. Protein: CASSLGDTGELFF.

The V call is TRBV5-8, the J call TRBJ2-1; no definite D call. This CDR3 is built from 14 residues. With 0 bases removed from V and 6 bases from J, the gap between germline ends came to 10 bases. Looked up from germline, CDR1 is SGHTS and CDR2 is YDEGEE. Here the CDR3 reads CASSLGQLINEQFF. As DNA, the CDR3 is TGTGCCAGCAGCTTGGGGCAACTCATCAATGAGCAGTTCTTC.

The chain carries TRBV6-6 and TRBJ1-4; a weak D match, TRBD1 (6 bases). The germline gives CDR1 MNHNY, CDR2 SVGAGI (reference sequence). V lost 4 bases to trimming and J lost 8 bases, with 11 bases between them. CDR3 length: 13 amino acids. This chain's CDR3 is CASSSRGGEKLFF. The CDR3 nucleotides are TGTGCCAGCAGTTCAAGAGGGGGGGAAAAACTGTTTTTT.